This T cell receptor (beta chain) comes out of a study of cytomegalovirus exposure and HLA in healthy donors. Study details: Earlier findings included some 100 million unique TCR beta sequences obtained from 150 million to 200 million T cells.

As regards this clone: Its target is unknown.

PCR primers comprised 60 Vbeta and 13 Jbeta primers. TCRdb's copy holds only in-frame clones and misses some; the assay was immunoSEQ multiplex PCR. The data show about 160,000 clones, around 76% seen once. The study, taken as a whole, reports: Many donors carried some public TCRs, although rarity characterized most TCR sequences. More than 150 TCR beta chains were listed as cytomegalovirus-associated.

Those who donated were healthy bone marrow donors. Looked up from germline, CDR1 is MNHNS and CDR2 is SASEGT. Trimming took off 6 bases at V and 6 bases at J, with 17 bases between the two ends. The CDR3 consists of 14 residues. Sequenced material: PBMCs. This chain connects TRBV6-1 to TRBJ1-2; D remains unclear. The TCR originated in a female donor in good health and CMV-seronegative. In DNA, the CDR3 is TGTGCCAGCAGCGGCCAGAGGAGCGCAAATGGCTACACCTTC. The encoded protein is CASSGQRSANGYTF.